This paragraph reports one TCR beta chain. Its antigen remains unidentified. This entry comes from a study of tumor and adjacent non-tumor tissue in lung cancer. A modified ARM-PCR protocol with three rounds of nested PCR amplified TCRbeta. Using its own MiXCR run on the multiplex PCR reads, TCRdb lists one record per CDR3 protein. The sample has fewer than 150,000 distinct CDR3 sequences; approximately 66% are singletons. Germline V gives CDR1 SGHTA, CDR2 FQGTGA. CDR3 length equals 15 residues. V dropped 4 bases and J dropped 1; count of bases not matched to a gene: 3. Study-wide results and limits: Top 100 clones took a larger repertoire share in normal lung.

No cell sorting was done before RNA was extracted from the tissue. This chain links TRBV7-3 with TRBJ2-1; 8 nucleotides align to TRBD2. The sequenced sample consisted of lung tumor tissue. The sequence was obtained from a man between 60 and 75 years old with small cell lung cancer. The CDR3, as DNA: TGTGCCAGCAGCTACAGCGGGAGTTCCTACAATGAGCAGTTCTTC. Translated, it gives CASSYSGSSYNEQFF.